Listed below are T cell receptor beta chains from one sample, sequenced in a study of T-cell memory formation after mild COVID-19. Using its own MiXCR run on the 5' RACE reads, TCRdb lists one record per CDR3 protein. The data show some 130,000 distinct CDR3 sequences, 16% seen once. The material sequenced was PBMCs or a T cell subset sorted from them (not recorded which). The origin of the receptors is an adult woman who had mild COVID-19 (a few samples of this study predate the infection). Cell type and time point are not known. Both conserved end residues are part of each CDR3. Fields, in order: clone size, J gene, D gene, V gene, CDR3 DNA, CDR3 protein. A D gene is named only where the DNA matches it firmly. Not all rows give a size; the values are once, few, many and, for expanded clones, a class.

>NA|TRBJ2-7|NA|TRBV5-6
TGTGCCAGCAGCTTAGATTACAGGGCCACCTACGAGCAGTACTTC
CASSLDYRATYEQYF
>few|TRBJ2-3|NA|TRBV12-3/TRBV12-4
TGTGCCAGCAGCTCTCCCTTGTTTAAGGGGAGCACAGATACGCAGTATTTT
CASSSPLFKGSTDTQYF
>NA|TRBJ1-2|TRBD1|TRBV30
TGTGCCTTGAGGGGGCGCGGCTACACCTTC
CALRGRGYTF
>NA|TRBJ2-7|NA|TRBV3-1
TGTGCCAGCAGCCAACAGGCATACGAGCAGTACTTC
CASSQQAYEQYF
>few|TRBJ1-2|NA|TRBV20-1
TGCAGTGGGGAGCCGCAGTATGGCTACACCTTC
CSGEPQYGYTF
>few|TRBJ2-2|NA|TRBV7-8
TGTGCCAGCAGCCCCCGCGGGCGCGCGAACACCGGGGAGCTGTTTTTT
CASSPRGRANTGELFF
>NA|TRBJ1-2|TRBD1|TRBV5-1
TGCGCCAGCAGCTTTGACAGGGGGCTTGGCTACACCTTC
CASSFDRGLGYTF
>few|TRBJ2-5|TRBD1|TRBV5-5
TGTGCCAGCAGCGTCCGGGGACAGGGGGCGTCAGAGACCCAGTACTTC
CASSVRGQGASETQYF
>few|TRBJ2-7|NA|TRBV19
TGTGCCAGTAGTATGAGCGGTGTCTACGAGCAGTACTTC
CASSMSGVYEQYF
>few|TRBJ2-5|NA|TRBV24-1
TGTGCCACCAGTGAATCTCGACAGAGAAAAGAGACCCAGTACTTC
CATSESRQRKETQYF
>few|TRBJ2-7|TRBD2|TRBV10-3
TGTGCCATCAAATCCGTAGCGGGGGGGCAGGCGTCCTACGAGCAGTACTTC
CAIKSVAGGQASYEQYF
>few|TRBJ1-2|NA|TRBV27
TGTGCCAGCAGTTTGGAGTCCCAGGGAGGGTATGGCTACACCTTC
CASSLESQGGYGYTF
>NA|TRBJ2-1|NA|TRBV28
TGTGCCAGCAGCCCCAGGGGCGGCAATGAGCAGTTCTTC
CASSPRGGNEQFF
>NA|TRBJ2-1|TRBD2|TRBV2
TGTGCCAGCAGTGACTTAGGAGGAACTAGCGGGAGGATATACAATGAGCAGTTCTTC
CASSDLGGTSGRIYNEQFF
>NA|TRBJ2-3|TRBD1|TRBV30
TGTGCCTGGAGTGCAGGGGGCATGATAGATACGCAGTATTTT
CAWSAGGMIDTQYF
>NA|TRBJ2-1|TRBD2|TRBV11-2
TGTGCCAGCAGCCCCCTGACTAGCCGGAATAATGAGCAGTTCTTC
CASSPLTSRNNEQFF
>few|TRBJ1-1|NA|TRBV7-9
TGTGCCAGCAGCTTAATCACAAACAGGGACACTGAAGCTTTCTTT
CASSLITNRDTEAFF
>few|TRBJ2-3|NA|TRBV5-1
TGCGCCAGCAGCTTGGGTACCCTAAGATTGTTTGATACGCAGTATTTT
CASSLGTLRLFDTQYF
>NA|TRBJ1-2|NA|TRBV25-1
TGTGCCAGCAGTGACGGGATGTCCTATGGCTACACCTTC
CASSDGMSYGYTF
>NA|TRBJ1-2|NA|TRBV20-1
TGCAGTGCTAGAGTAATAACAGATAACTATGGCTACACCTTC
CSARVITDNYGYTF
>NA|TRBJ1-4|NA|TRBV2
TGTGCCAGCAGTGAAGCGCTGACAAGCGGGGGGTCTGGCGAAAAACTGTTTTTT
CASSEALTSGGSGEKLFF
>few|TRBJ2-2|TRBD1|TRBV19
TGTGCCAGTAGATCCGGGACAGGGGCCACCGGGGAGCTGTTTTTT
CASRSGTGATGELFF
>NA|TRBJ2-7|NA|TRBV19
TGTGCCAGTAGTGGTGGCAGGACACCAAGCTACGAGCAGTACTTC
CASSGGRTPSYEQYF
>NA|TRBJ1-5|NA|TRBV18
TGTGCCAGCTCACCCGTCACGCTAAGATCTAGCAATCAGCCCCAGCATTTT
CASSPVTLRSSNQPQHF
>NA|TRBJ2-7|TRBD1|TRBV12-3/TRBV12-4
TGTGCCAGCAGTTTACCCGGACAGGGGCCGCGCGAGCAGTACTTC
CASSLPGQGPREQYF
>many|TRBJ2-1|TRBD2|TRBV2
TGTGCCAGCAGTCGCGGACTAGCGGCCTACAATGAGCAGTTCTTC
CASSRGLAAYNEQFF
>few|TRBJ2-7|TRBD2|TRBV2
TGTGCCAGCAGTGGGGGACTAGCGTCAGCATACGAGCAGTACTTC
CASSGGLASAYEQYF
>many|TRBJ1-2|NA|TRBV19
TGTGCCAGTAGTAGGGCAACGGGAGGCTACACCTTC
CASSRATGGYTF
>few|TRBJ2-5|TRBD2|TRBV5-1
TGCGCCAGCAGCAAATCCGGGACTAGCGGGGGGAGCCAAGAGACCCAGTACTTC
CASSKSGTSGGSQETQYF
>NA|TRBJ2-5|NA|TRBV29-1
TGCAGCGGCAATATAGAGACCCAGTACTTC
CSGNIETQYF
>NA|TRBJ2-3|NA|TRBV11-3
TGTGCCAGCAGCTTCGGAAGGAGCACAGATACGCAGTATTTT
CASSFGRSTDTQYF
>NA|TRBJ2-1|NA|TRBV2
TGTGCCAGCAGGACCGGGGACAATGAGCAGTTCTTC
CASRTGDNEQFF
>NA|TRBJ2-3|NA|TRBV12-3/TRBV12-4
TGTGCCAGCACCGTGTTCTCTAGCACAGATACGCAGTATTTT
CASTVFSSTDTQYF
>many|TRBJ2-7|NA|TRBV6-6
TGTGCCAGCAGTTACGGAACATCTAAAAACGAGCAGTACTTC
CASSYGTSKNEQYF
>NA|TRBJ2-6|NA|TRBV25-1
TGTGCCAGCTGCCGGGACGCCTGCTCTGGGGCCAACGTCCTGACTTTC
CASCRDACSGANVLTF
>NA|TRBJ2-1|TRBD2|TRBV5-1
TGCGCCAGCAGCCAGGGACTAGCGGGAGTCGATGAGCAGTTCTTC
CASSQGLAGVDEQFF
>few|TRBJ1-1|NA|TRBV21-1
TGTGCCAGCAGCAAATGTGGAAGGGGCGGTCCGGACACTGAAGCTTTCTTT
CASSKCGRGGPDTEAFF
>NA|TRBJ2-7|NA|TRBV5-1
TGCGCCAGCAGCTTGGGTGCGGGAACCTACGAGCAGTACTTC
CASSLGAGTYEQYF
>NA|TRBJ2-5|NA|TRBV5-4
TGTGCCACCAGCCTTGGGGGAGTTACGGAGGAGACCCAGTACTTC
CATSLGGVTEETQYF
>NA|TRBJ2-3|NA|TRBV5-1
TGCGCCAGCAGCTTGGGGGAGATCACAGATACGCAGTATTTT
CASSLGEITDTQYF
>many|TRBJ2-7|NA|TRBV19
TGTGCCAGTAGTATAGTTGGCGCCGCCGAGCAGTACTTC
CASSIVGAAEQYF
>few|TRBJ2-5|NA|TRBV7-2
TGTGCCAGCAGCTTTCATCCTAGCCGGGAGACCCAGTACTTC
CASSFHPSRETQYF
>few|TRBJ1-1|NA|TRBV19
TGTGCCAGTAGGGATGGTATGAGGGGGACTGAAGCTTTCTTT
CASRDGMRGTEAFF
>few|TRBJ2-3|NA|TRBV20-1
TGCAGTGCTACCGAAACCCCCGGACGGGATACGCAGTATTTT
CSATETPGRDTQYF
>NA|TRBJ2-1|NA|TRBV11-2
TGTGCCAGCAGCTACGGAGCCGGTGAGCAGTTCTTC
CASSYGAGEQFF
>few|TRBJ1-1|TRBD1|TRBV7-9
TGTGCCAGCAGCTCGCTACCGGGACAGGTTATTGAGAACACTGAAGCTTTCTTT
CASSSLPGQVIENTEAFF
>NA|TRBJ2-5|NA|TRBV18
TGTGCCAGCTCAGTCCGGGGTAGCGGCTACCAAGAGACCCAGTACTTC
CASSVRGSGYQETQYF
>NA|TRBJ1-1|NA|TRBV29-1
TGCAGCGTTGTATGGGTGGACACTGAAGCTTTCTTT
CSVVWVDTEAFF
>NA|TRBJ1-1|TRBD1|TRBV7-6
TGTGCCAGCAGCTCAGACAGGGAGCGCACTGAAGCTTTCTTT
CASSSDRERTEAFF
>NA|TRBJ2-1|NA|TRBV30
TGTGCCTGGAGTATCTACAATGAGCAGTTCTTC
CAWSIYNEQFF
>NA|TRBJ2-1|TRBD2|TRBV12-3/TRBV12-4
TGTGCCAGCAGTAACAGACTAGCGGGTAACAATGAGCAGTTCTTC
CASSNRLAGNNEQFF
>few|TRBJ2-6|TRBD2|TRBV20-1
TGCAGTGGTGCTAGCGGGAGCGATGGGGCCAACGTCCTGACTTTC
CSGASGSDGANVLTF
>NA|TRBJ2-1|NA|TRBV29-1
TGCAGCGTTGAAGGGGCCCTCGAGGGACCCGTGGAGCAGTTCTTC
CSVEGALEGPVEQFF
>few|TRBJ1-3|NA|TRBV19
TGTGCCAGTTTTGCCTTTACTAGTGGAAACACCATATATTTT
CASFAFTSGNTIYF
>NA|TRBJ2-7|NA|TRBV6-5
TGTGCCAGCAGTTACTTTGCGGGGCAGGAGTACTACGAGCAGTACTTC
CASSYFAGQEYYEQYF
>many|TRBJ1-1|NA|TRBV27
TGTGCCAGCAGCCGCCTCGGGAACACTGAAGCTTTCTTT
CASSRLGNTEAFF
>NA|TRBJ1-2|TRBD1|TRBV12-3/TRBV12-4
TGTGCCAGCAGGCCAGGGGGCACCTATGGCTACACCTTC
CASRPGGTYGYTF